The clone carrying this T cell receptor beta chain was found many times. Its antigen is not known. The CDR3 extends over 13 amino acids. Germline V gives CDR1 SNHLY, CDR2 FYNNEI. Trimming took off 9 bases at V and 9 bases at J, with 21 bases between the two ends. This entry comes from a study of T-cell reconstitution after alpha-beta-depleted transplantation in children. General study findings and limits: T-cell counts and diversity at one year post-transplant came mainly from newly produced T cells. Several hundred expanded graft clones reportedly gave rise to the alpha-beta T cells present about two months after transplant.

Molecular barcoding with unique molecular identifiers was used for the TCRbeta library. Via MiXCR, TCRdb re-called the PCR reads, giving one row per CDR3 protein. The top ten hold about 20% of the sample, which has fewer than 350,000 distinct CDR3 sequences, under 14% seen once. The sample was peripheral blood, taken 180 days after TCRalphabeta/CD19-depleted stem cell transplant. The chain uses TRBV2 and TRBJ2-7, with D perhaps matching TRBD1 or TRBD2 (5 bases each). The origin of this receptor is a male patient between 2 and 10 years old who had a stem cell transplant for chronic granulomatous disease, so the T cells may come from the graft donor. As DNA, the CDR3 is TGTGCCAGTACCGGGACCACCGCGGGTGGGCAGTACTTC. The encoded protein is CASTGTTAGGQYF.